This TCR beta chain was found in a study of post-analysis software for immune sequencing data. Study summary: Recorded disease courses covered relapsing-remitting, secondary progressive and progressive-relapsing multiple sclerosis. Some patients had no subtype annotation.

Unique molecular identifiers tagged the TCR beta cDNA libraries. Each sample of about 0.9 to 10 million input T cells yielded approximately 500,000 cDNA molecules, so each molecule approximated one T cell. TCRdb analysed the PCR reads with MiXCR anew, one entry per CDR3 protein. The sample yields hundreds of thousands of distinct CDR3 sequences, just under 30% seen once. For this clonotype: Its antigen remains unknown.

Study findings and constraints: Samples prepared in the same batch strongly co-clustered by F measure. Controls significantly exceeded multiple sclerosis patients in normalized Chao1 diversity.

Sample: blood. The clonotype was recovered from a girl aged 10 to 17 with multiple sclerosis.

The CDR3 region is CASSQSGQGKHSRSGANVLTF. CDR3 in DNA: TGCGCCAGCAGCCAATCGGGACAGGGAAAACATAGTCGCTCTGGGGCCAACGTCCTGACTTTC. V is TRBV4-3 and J is TRBJ2-6; 9 nucleotides align to TRBD1. Germline V gene data show CDR1 as LGHNA and CDR2 as YSLEER. V dropped 2 bases and J dropped 0; count of bases not matched to a gene: 14. This CDR3 is 21 amino acids long.